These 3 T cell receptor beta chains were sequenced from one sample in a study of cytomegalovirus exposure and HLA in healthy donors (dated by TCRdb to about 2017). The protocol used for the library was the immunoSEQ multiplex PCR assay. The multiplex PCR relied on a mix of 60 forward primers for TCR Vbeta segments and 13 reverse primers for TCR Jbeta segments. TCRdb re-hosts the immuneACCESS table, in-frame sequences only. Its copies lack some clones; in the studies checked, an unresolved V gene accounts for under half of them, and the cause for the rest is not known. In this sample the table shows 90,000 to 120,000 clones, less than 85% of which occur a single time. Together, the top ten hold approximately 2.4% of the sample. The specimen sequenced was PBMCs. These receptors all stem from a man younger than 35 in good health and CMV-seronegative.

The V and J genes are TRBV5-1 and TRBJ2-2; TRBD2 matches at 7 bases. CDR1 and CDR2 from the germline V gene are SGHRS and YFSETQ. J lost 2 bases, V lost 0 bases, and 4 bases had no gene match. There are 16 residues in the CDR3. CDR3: CASSLGLAANTGELFF. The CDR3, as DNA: TGCGCCAGCAGCTTGGGACTAGCCGCTAACACCGGGGAGCTGTTTTTT.

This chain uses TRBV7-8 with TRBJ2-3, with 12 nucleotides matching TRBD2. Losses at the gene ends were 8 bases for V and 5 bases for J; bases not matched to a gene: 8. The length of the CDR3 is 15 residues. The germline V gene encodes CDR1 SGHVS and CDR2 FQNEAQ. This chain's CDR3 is CASGLAGSPGDTQYF. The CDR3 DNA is TGTGCCAGCGGACTAGCGGGATCCCCCGGAGATACGCAGTATTTT.

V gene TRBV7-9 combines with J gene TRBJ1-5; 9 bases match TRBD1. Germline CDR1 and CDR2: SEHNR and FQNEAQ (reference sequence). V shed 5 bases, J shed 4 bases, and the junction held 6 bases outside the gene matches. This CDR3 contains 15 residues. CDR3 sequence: CASSSGDRANQPQHF. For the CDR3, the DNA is TGTGCCAGCAGCAGTGGGGACAGGGCTAATCAGCCCCAGCATTTT.